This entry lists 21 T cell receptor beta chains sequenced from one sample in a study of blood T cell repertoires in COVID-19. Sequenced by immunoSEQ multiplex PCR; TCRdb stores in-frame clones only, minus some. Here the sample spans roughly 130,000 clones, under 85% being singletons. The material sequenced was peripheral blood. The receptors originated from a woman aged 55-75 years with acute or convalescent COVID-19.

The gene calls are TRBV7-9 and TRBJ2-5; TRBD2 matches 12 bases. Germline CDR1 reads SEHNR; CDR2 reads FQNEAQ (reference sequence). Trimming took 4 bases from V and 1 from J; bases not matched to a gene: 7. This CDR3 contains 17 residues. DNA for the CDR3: TGTGCCAGCAGCTCCCTACCGGGACTAGCGGGCCAAGAGACCCAGTACTTC. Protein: CASSSLPGLAGQETQYF.

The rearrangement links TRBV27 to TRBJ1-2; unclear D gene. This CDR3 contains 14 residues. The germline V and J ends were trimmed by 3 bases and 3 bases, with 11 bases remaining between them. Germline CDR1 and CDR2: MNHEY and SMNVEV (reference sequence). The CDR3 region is CASSFGLHHYGYTF. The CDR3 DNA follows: TGTGCCAGCAGTTTTGGCCTCCACCACTATGGCTACACCTTC.

CDR3 DNA: TGTGCCAGCAGGGTCGGACAACTCCAGGGCGCTGAAGCTTTCTTT. It is translated as CASRVGQLQGAEAFF. The chain recombines TRBV5-6 with TRBJ1-1; the D gene is possibly TRBD1 (5 bases). The ends were cut back, 5 bases at V and 6 bases at J, with 20 bases in the middle. Germline CDR1 SGHDT, CDR2 YYEEEE. The CDR3 covers 15 residues.

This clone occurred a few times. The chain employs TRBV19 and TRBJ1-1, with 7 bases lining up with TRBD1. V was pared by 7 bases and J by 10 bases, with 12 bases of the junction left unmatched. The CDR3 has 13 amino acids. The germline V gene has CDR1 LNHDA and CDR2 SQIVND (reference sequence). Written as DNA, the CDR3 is TGTGCCAGTACTTTTCAGGGGGGAAAGCGAGCTTTCTTT. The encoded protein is CASTFQGGKRAFF.

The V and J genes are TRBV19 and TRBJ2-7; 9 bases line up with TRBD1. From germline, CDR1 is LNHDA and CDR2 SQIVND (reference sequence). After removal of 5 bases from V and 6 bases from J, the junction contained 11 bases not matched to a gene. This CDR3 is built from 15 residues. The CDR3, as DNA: TGTGCCAGTAGTGTATCCGGGACAGGGTCTGTCGAGCAGTACTTC. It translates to CASSVSGTGSVEQYF.

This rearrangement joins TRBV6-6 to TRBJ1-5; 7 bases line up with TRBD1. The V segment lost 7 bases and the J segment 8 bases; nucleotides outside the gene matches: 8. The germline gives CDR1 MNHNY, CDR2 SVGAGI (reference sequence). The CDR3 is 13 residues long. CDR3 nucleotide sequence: TGTGCCAGCATAGGGCAGGGGGATGAGCCCCAGCATTTT. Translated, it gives CASIGQGDEPQHF.

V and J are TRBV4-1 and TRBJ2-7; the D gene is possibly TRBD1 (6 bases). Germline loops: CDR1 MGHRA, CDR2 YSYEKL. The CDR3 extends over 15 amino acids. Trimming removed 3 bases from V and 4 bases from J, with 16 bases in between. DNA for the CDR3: TGCGCCAGCAGCCAGGGGGCGGACAGCGAATACGAGCAGTACTTC. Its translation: CASSQGADSEYEQYF.

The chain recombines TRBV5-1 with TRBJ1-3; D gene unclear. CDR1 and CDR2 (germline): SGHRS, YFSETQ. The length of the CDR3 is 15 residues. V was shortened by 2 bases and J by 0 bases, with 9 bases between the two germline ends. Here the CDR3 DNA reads TGCGCCAGCAGCTTCCGCGGCAGCTCTGGAAACACCATATATTTT. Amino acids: CASSFRGSSGNTIYF. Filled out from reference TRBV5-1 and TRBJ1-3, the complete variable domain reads KAGVTQTPRYLIKTRGQQVTLSCSPISGHRSVSWYQQTPGQGLQFLFEYFSETQRNKGNFPGRFSGRQFSNSRSEMNVSTLELGDSALYLCASSFRGSSGNTIYFGEGSWLTVV.

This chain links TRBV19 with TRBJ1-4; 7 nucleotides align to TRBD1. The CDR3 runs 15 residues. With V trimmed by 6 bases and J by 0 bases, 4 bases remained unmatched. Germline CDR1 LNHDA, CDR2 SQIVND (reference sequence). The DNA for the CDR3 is TGTGCCAGTAGGATGCAGGGGGCAACTAATGAAAAACTGTTTTTT. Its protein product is CASRMQGATNEKLFF.

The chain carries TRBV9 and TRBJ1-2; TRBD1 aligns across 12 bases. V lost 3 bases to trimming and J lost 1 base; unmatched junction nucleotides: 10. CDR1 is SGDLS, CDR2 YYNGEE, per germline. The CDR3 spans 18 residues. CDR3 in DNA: TGTGCCAGCAGCGGCGAAGGGACAGGGGGCAAATTTAACTATGGCTACACCTTC. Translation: CASSGEGTGGKFNYGYTF. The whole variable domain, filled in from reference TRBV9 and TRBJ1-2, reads DSGVTQTPKHLITATGQRVTLRCSPRSGDLSVYWYQQSLDQGLQFLIQYYNGEERAKGNILERFSAQQFPDLHSELNLSSLELGDSALYFCASSGEGTGGKFNYGYTFGSGTRLTVV.

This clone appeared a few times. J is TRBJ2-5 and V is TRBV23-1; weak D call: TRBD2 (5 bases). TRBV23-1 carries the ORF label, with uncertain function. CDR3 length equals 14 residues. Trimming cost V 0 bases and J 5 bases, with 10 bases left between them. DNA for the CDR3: TGCGCCAGCAGTCAATCCCGGTCGGGGGAGACCCAGTACTTC. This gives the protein CASSQSRSGETQYF.

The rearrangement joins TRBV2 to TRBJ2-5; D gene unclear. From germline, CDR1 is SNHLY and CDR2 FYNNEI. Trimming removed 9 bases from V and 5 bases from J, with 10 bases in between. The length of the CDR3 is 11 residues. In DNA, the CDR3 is TGTGCCAGTAGCTTAGTGGAGACCCAGTACTTC. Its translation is CASSLVETQYF.

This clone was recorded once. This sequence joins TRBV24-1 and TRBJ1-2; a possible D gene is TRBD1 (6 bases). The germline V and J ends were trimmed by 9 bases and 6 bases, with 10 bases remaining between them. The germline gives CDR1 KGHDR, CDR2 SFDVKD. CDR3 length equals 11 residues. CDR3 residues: CATSDSDGYTF. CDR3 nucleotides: TGTGCCACCTCGGACAGTGATGGCTACACCTTC.

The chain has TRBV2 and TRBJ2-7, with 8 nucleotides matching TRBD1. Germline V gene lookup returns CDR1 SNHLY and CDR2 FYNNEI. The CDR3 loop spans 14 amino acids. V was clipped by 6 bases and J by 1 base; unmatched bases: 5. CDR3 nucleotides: TGTGCCAGCAGCCCCGGACAGGGATCCTACGAGCAGTACGTC. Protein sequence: CASSPGQGSYEQYV.

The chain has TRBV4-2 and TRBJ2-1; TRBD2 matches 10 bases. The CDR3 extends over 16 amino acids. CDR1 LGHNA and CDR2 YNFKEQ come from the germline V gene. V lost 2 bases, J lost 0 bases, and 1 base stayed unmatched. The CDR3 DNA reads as TGTGCCAGCAGCCAACTAGCGGGGGTCTCCTACAATGAGCAGTTCTTC. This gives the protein CASSQLAGVSYNEQFF.

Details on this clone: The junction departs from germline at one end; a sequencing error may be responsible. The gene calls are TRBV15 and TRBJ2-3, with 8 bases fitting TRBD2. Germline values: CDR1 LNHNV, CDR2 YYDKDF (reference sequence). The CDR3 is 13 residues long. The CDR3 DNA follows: TGTGCCTCCAGGACTAGCCCAACAGATACGCAGTATTTT. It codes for CASRTSPTDTQYF.

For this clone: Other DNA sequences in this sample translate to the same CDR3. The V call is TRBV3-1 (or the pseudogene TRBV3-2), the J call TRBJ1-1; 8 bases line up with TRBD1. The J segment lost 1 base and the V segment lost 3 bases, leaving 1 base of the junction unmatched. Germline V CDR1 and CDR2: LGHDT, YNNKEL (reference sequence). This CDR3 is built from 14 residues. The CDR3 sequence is CASSQGTGNTEAFF. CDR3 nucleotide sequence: TGTGCCAGCAGCCAGGGGACAGGGAACACTGAAGCTTTCTTT.

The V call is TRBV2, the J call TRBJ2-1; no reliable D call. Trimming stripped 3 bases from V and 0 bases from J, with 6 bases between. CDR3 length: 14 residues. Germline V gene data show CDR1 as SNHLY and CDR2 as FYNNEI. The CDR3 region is CASSELSSYNEQFF. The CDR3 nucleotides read TGTGCCAGCAGTGAGCTGAGCTCCTACAATGAGCAGTTCTTC.

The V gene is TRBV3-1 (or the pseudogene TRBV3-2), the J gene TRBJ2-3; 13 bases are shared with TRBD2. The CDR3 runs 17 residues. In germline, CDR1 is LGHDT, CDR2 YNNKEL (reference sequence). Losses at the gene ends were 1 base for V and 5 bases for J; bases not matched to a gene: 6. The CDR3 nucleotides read TGTGCCAGCAGCCAAGGGTCTCGGACTAGCGGGGGAGATACGCAGTATTTT. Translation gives CASSQGSRTSGGDTQYF.

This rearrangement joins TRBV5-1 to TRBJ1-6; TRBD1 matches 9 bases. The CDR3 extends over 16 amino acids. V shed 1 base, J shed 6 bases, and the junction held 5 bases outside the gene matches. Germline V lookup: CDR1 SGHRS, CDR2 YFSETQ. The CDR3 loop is CASSLLGTGFNSPLHF. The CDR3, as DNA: TGCGCCAGCAGCTTGTTGGGGACAGGGTTTAATTCACCCCTCCACTTT.

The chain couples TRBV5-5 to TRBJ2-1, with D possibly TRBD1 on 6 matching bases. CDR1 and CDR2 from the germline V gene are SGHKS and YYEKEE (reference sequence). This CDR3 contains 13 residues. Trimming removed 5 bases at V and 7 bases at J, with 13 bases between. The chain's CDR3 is CASRSRDMNEQFF. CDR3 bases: TGTGCCAGCAGATCCAGGGACATGAATGAGCAGTTCTTC.